Given below is one T cell receptor (beta chain) in context. The antigen remains undetermined. Preparation of TCR beta libraries was done by quantitative 5'-RACE with molecular barcodes. TCRdb recomputed calls from the 5' RACE reads with MiXCR, one row per CDR3 protein. The sample consists of about 390,000 distinct CDR3 sequences, about 22% of them appearing once. The CDR3 has 14 amino acids. Deletions cut 3 bases from V and 1 base from J, with 9 bases between. This entry comes from a study of CD8 T cells in ankylosing spondylitis. Whole-study findings and limits: Some of these motif variants have turned up before, in reports on reactive arthritis synovial fluid and blood. Reportedly, disease-linked clones are significantly enriched in ankylosing spondylitis patients' matched synovial fluid. Characteristic of ankylosing spondylitis blood, it appeared, was a TCR beta motif comprising eight highly homologous variants. Disease-linked clones were CD8+ and relatively rare in peripheral blood.

The receptor's source is a male donor with ankylosing spondylitis. This chain connects TRBV12-3 or TRBV12-4 to TRBJ1-1, with D unresolved. Source material: blood, either unsorted or a sorted T cell fraction (not recorded which). CDR3 DNA: TGTGCCAGCAGTTTCACATCGGCGAACACTGAAGCTTTCTTT. It encodes CASSFTSANTEAFF.